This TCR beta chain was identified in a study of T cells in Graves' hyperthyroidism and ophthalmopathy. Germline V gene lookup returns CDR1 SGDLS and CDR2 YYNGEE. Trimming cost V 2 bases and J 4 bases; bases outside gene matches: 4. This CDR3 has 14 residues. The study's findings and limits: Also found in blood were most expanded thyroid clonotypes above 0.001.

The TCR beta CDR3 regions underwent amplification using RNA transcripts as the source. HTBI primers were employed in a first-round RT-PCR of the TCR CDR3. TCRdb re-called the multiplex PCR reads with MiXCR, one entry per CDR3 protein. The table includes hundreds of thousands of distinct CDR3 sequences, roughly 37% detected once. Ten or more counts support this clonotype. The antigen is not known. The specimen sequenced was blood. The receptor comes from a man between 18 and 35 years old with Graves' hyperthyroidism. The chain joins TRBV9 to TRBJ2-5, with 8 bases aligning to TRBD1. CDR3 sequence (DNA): TGTGCCAGCAGCGTCACAGGGGGAGGAGAGACCCAGTACTTC. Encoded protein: CASSVTGGGETQYF. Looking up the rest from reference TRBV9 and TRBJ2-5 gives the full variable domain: DSGVTQTPKHLITATGQRVTLRCSPRSGDLSVYWYQQSLDQGLQFLIQYYNGEERAKGNILERFSAQQFPDLHSELNLSSLELGDSALYFCASSVTGGGETQYFGPGTRLLVL.